The count of the clone carrying this TCR beta chain is one. This record belongs to a study of blood T cell repertoires in COVID-19. Looking at the study overall: Spain, Italy and the United States supplied samples that represented acute and convalescent COVID-19.

The data were produced by immunoSEQ multiplex PCR, yet TCRdb's version contains in-frame clones alone and is incomplete. The sample lists 70,000 or so clones, about nine tenths seen once, with around 30% in the top ten. V was trimmed by 7 bases and J by 5 bases, leaving 21 bases between them. CDR1 MDHEN and CDR2 SYDVKM come from the germline V gene. The CDR3 is made up of 16 amino acids. The TCR originated in an elderly woman with active or convalescent COVID-19. J is TRBJ1-5 and V is TRBV28; the D gene is possibly TRBD1 (6 bases). The sequencing sample was made of peripheral blood. CDR3 amino acids: CASIGITGSLHQPQHF. CDR3 sequence (DNA): TGTGCCAGCATTGGCATCACAGGGTCCCTACATCAGCCCCAGCATTTT.